These T cell receptor beta chains were read from a single sample in a study of cytomegalovirus exposure and HLA in healthy donors. Some clones are missing from TCRdb's copy, which holds only in-frame ones; the method was immunoSEQ multiplex PCR. In the table there are roughly 100,000 clones, approximately 64% of which are singletons. The specimen sequenced was PBMCs. The receptors originated from a woman in her 50s in good health and CMV-seronegative. Each CDR3 is given with its conserved first and last residue. Fields, in order: clone size, V gene, D gene, J gene, CDR3 DNA, CDR3 protein. D genes are given only for firm matches. The size field is filled for only some rows; it gives once, few, many or a size class.

clone_size: NA; v_call: TRBV9; d_call: NA; j_call: TRBJ2-5; cdr3_nt: TGTGCCAGCAGCGTAGTTGGAGAGTGGCGAGAGACCCAGTACTTC; cdr3_aa: CASSVVGEWRETQYF
clone_size: few; v_call: TRBV7-2; d_call: TRBD2; j_call: TRBJ2-3; cdr3_nt: TGTGCCAGCAGCTCGTGGACTAGCGGGCAGACAGATACGCAGTATTTT; cdr3_aa: CASSSWTSGQTDTQYF
clone_size: NA; v_call: TRBV19; d_call: NA; j_call: TRBJ1-1; cdr3_nt: TGTGCCAGTATTGCAGGGGTAACTGAAGCTTTCTTT; cdr3_aa: CASIAGVTEAFF
clone_size: NA; v_call: TRBV5-1; d_call: NA; j_call: TRBJ2-3; cdr3_nt: TGCGCCAGCAGCTTGGGATTTGAGGGCGCAGATACGCAGTATTTT; cdr3_aa: CASSLGFEGADTQYF
clone_size: NA; v_call: TRBV7-8; d_call: NA; j_call: TRBJ1-5; cdr3_nt: TGTGCCAGCAGCTCCCGGGACAATAATCAGCCCCAGCATTTT; cdr3_aa: CASSSRDNNQPQHF
clone_size: NA; v_call: TRBV15; d_call: TRBD1; j_call: TRBJ1-1; cdr3_nt: TGTGCCACCAGCCTACAGGGGGCGGACACTGAAGCTTTCTTT; cdr3_aa: CATSLQGADTEAFF
clone_size: NA; v_call: TRBV5-5; d_call: NA; j_call: TRBJ1-1; cdr3_nt: TGTGCCAGCAGAGACCTAGGGGGTTCTGAAGCTTTCTTT; cdr3_aa: CASRDLGGSEAFF
clone_size: NA; v_call: TRBV5-1; d_call: NA; j_call: TRBJ1-4; cdr3_nt: TGCGCCAGCAGCTCCCTGGGGCTGAATGAAAAACTGTTTTTT; cdr3_aa: CASSSLGLNEKLFF
clone_size: NA; v_call: TRBV5-6; d_call: NA; j_call: TRBJ2-2; cdr3_nt: TGTGCCAGCAGCTTGGCTACCATAGGGGAGCTGTTTTTT; cdr3_aa: CASSLATIGELFF
clone_size: few; v_call: TRBV2; d_call: TRBD1; j_call: TRBJ1-5; cdr3_nt: TGTGCCAGCAGTATGGACAGGGCCGGCAATCAGCCCCAGCATTTT; cdr3_aa: CASSMDRAGNQPQHF
clone_size: once; v_call: TRBV6-1; d_call: TRBD2; j_call: TRBJ2-1; cdr3_nt: TGTGCCAGCAGTGAGCTTCGGCTAGCGGGGGCCGGTGAGCAGTTCTTC; cdr3_aa: CASSELRLAGAGEQFF
clone_size: NA; v_call: TRBV5-1; d_call: TRBD1; j_call: TRBJ1-2; cdr3_nt: TGCGCCAGCAGCCCACCCCCAGTGGCAGGGGGATATGGCTACACCTTC; cdr3_aa: CASSPPPVAGGYGYTF
clone_size: NA; v_call: TRBV4-2; d_call: TRBD1; j_call: TRBJ2-3; cdr3_nt: TGTGCCAGCAGCCAAGAGCTTGTAGGACAGGGTGCTACTAGCACAGATACGCAGTATTTT; cdr3_aa: CASSQELVGQGATSTDTQYF
clone_size: NA; v_call: TRBV6-1; d_call: NA; j_call: TRBJ2-3; cdr3_nt: TGTGCCAGCAGTGATGTGCAGGGGATAGATACGCAGTATTTT; cdr3_aa: CASSDVQGIDTQYF
clone_size: once; v_call: TRBV10-2; d_call: NA; j_call: TRBJ2-7; cdr3_nt: TGCGCCAGCAGTGAGTCACGGGACACCTACGAGCAGTACTTC; cdr3_aa: CASSESRDTYEQYF
clone_size: NA; v_call: TRBV27; d_call: TRBD2; j_call: TRBJ2-1; cdr3_nt: TGTGCCAGCAGTTTACGTCAGGTCGCGGGAGGAGGTGAGCAGTTCTTC; cdr3_aa: CASSLRQVAGGGEQFF
clone_size: NA; v_call: TRBV15; d_call: TRBD2; j_call: TRBJ2-5; cdr3_nt: TGTGCCACCAGCCCGCGGACTAGCGGGAGGGCCTCGGCAGAGACCCAGTACTTC; cdr3_aa: CATSPRTSGRASAETQYF
clone_size: NA; v_call: TRBV5-4; d_call: TRBD1; j_call: TRBJ1-4; cdr3_nt: TGTGCCAGCAGCTTGGCCCCGGGACAGGGAGATGAAAAACTGTTTTTT; cdr3_aa: CASSLAPGQGDEKLFF
clone_size: NA; v_call: TRBV11-3; d_call: NA; j_call: TRBJ2-2; cdr3_nt: TGTGCCAGCAGCCTAGCCCGAGGGTCCGGGGAGCTGTTTTTT; cdr3_aa: CASSLARGSGELFF
clone_size: few; v_call: TRBV4-1; d_call: NA; j_call: TRBJ2-5; cdr3_nt: TGCGCCAGCAGCCAAGATCTGGCTAGCCGGGAGACCCAGTACTTC; cdr3_aa: CASSQDLASRETQYF
clone_size: once; v_call: TRBV6-5; d_call: NA; j_call: TRBJ1-1; cdr3_nt: TGTGCCAGCAGTTACGAGGGACTAATCACTGAAGCTTTCTTT; cdr3_aa: CASSYEGLITEAFF
clone_size: few; v_call: TRBV27; d_call: TRBD2; j_call: TRBJ2-7; cdr3_nt: TGTGCCAGCAGTTTCAGCGGGATCGGCTACGAGCAGTACTTC; cdr3_aa: CASSFSGIGYEQYF
clone_size: NA; v_call: TRBV4-1; d_call: NA; j_call: TRBJ2-3; cdr3_nt: TGCGCCAGCAGCCAATGGGGGAGGAGCACAGATACGCAGTATTTT; cdr3_aa: CASSQWGRSTDTQYF
clone_size: few; v_call: TRBV7-2; d_call: TRBD2; j_call: TRBJ2-7; cdr3_nt: TGTGCCAGCAGCTTAGTGCTCAGCGGGAGGTCCCACGAGCAGTACTTC; cdr3_aa: CASSLVLSGRSHEQYF
clone_size: NA; v_call: TRBV10-3; d_call: TRBD2; j_call: TRBJ2-2; cdr3_nt: TGTGCCATCAGTGACGGGACTAGCGGGGAGGAGCTGTTTTTT; cdr3_aa: CAISDGTSGEELFF
clone_size: once; v_call: TRBV21-1; d_call: NA; j_call: TRBJ2-7; cdr3_nt: TGTGCCAGCAGCGCTCCTGAGGTATACGAGCAGTACTTC; cdr3_aa: CASSAPEVYEQYF
clone_size: NA; v_call: TRBV7-9; d_call: NA; j_call: TRBJ2-5; cdr3_nt: TGTGCCAGCACCCAGGTGGGGGGACGAGAGACCCAGTACTTC; cdr3_aa: CASTQVGGRETQYF
clone_size: few; v_call: TRBV6-1; d_call: NA; j_call: TRBJ1-1; cdr3_nt: TGTGCCAGCAGTGAAGCGGCTCACATACGGAACACTGAAGCTTTCTTT; cdr3_aa: CASSEAAHIRNTEAFF
clone_size: NA; v_call: TRBV7-9; d_call: NA; j_call: TRBJ2-3; cdr3_nt: TGTTCCAGCAGCTTATCTAGCCTACTCACAGATACGCAGTATTTT; cdr3_aa: CSSSLSSLLTDTQYF
clone_size: few; v_call: TRBV7-2; d_call: TRBD1; j_call: TRBJ2-3; cdr3_nt: TGTGCCAGCACCCCGGGACAGGGGGTGACAGATACGCAGTATTTT; cdr3_aa: CASTPGQGVTDTQYF
clone_size: NA; v_call: TRBV7-9; d_call: TRBD2; j_call: TRBJ2-3; cdr3_nt: TGTGCCAGCAGCCTGAGCGGGGGGTACACGCAGTATTTT; cdr3_aa: CASSLSGGYTQYF
clone_size: NA; v_call: TRBV2; d_call: NA; j_call: TRBJ2-7; cdr3_nt: TGTGCCAGCGCTAGCCCAAATCAGGACGAGCAGTACTTC; cdr3_aa: CASASPNQDEQYF
clone_size: NA; v_call: TRBV11-3; d_call: TRBD2; j_call: TRBJ2-5; cdr3_nt: TGTGCCAGCAGCCCTACGACTAGCGGGACTGGGGAGACCCAGTACTTC; cdr3_aa: CASSPTTSGTGETQYF
clone_size: NA; v_call: TRBV2; d_call: NA; j_call: TRBJ2-2; cdr3_nt: TGTGCCAGCAGTGACGTCAGGGGATTGAACACCGGGGAGCTGTTTTTT; cdr3_aa: CASSDVRGLNTGELFF
clone_size: once; v_call: TRBV7-2; d_call: TRBD2; j_call: TRBJ2-2; cdr3_nt: TGTGCCAGCAGCGCGAGCGGGACGGGGACGCTGTTTTTT; cdr3_aa: CASSASGTGTLFF
clone_size: NA; v_call: TRBV5-6; d_call: TRBD2; j_call: TRBJ2-1; cdr3_nt: TGTGCCAGCAGCTTGGAGACTAGCGGGAGGGCCTACTACAATGAGCAGTTCTTC; cdr3_aa: CASSLETSGRAYYNEQFF
clone_size: NA; v_call: TRBV7-9; d_call: TRBD2; j_call: TRBJ2-5; cdr3_nt: TGTGCCAGCGCCTGGGAGGCGGGAGCCGGAGAGACCCAGTACTTC; cdr3_aa: CASAWEAGAGETQYF
clone_size: once; v_call: TRBV7-3; d_call: TRBD2; j_call: TRBJ2-3; cdr3_nt: TGTGCCAGCAGCCACCGGACTAGCGGGAGGGCAGATACGCAGTATTTT; cdr3_aa: CASSHRTSGRADTQYF
clone_size: NA; v_call: TRBV6-5; d_call: TRBD2; j_call: TRBJ2-7; cdr3_nt: TGTGCCAGCAGACCGCTAGCGGACTCCTACGAGCAGTACTTC; cdr3_aa: CASRPLADSYEQYF
clone_size: NA; v_call: TRBV11-2; d_call: TRBD1; j_call: TRBJ1-4; cdr3_nt: TGTGCCAGCAGCCTTGGACAGGGGGCTAATGAAAAACTGTTTTTT; cdr3_aa: CASSLGQGANEKLFF
clone_size: NA; v_call: TRBV6-5; d_call: TRBD1; j_call: TRBJ1-1; cdr3_nt: TGTGCCAGCAAGACAGGGCTCACTGAAGCTTTCTTT; cdr3_aa: CASKTGLTEAFF
clone_size: NA; v_call: TRBV5-3; d_call: NA; j_call: TRBJ1-1; cdr3_nt: TGTGCCAGAAGCTTTGTTGGGGATGAGGACTCGAACACTGAAGCTTTCTTT; cdr3_aa: CARSFVGDEDSNTEAFF
clone_size: NA; v_call: TRBV10-3; d_call: NA; j_call: TRBJ1-2; cdr3_nt: TGTGCCATCAGTGCATCAGGGGTTGCCGGCTACACCTTC; cdr3_aa: CAISASGVAGYTF
clone_size: NA; v_call: TRBV5-6; d_call: TRBD2; j_call: TRBJ2-1; cdr3_nt: TGTGCCAGCAGCTTCTTGCGGGGGGTGCGGGAGCAGTTCTTC; cdr3_aa: CASSFLRGVREQFF
clone_size: NA; v_call: TRBV2; d_call: NA; j_call: TRBJ1-1; cdr3_nt: TGTGCCAGCAGTGTTCAGATGGAGGCTGAAGCTTTCTTT; cdr3_aa: CASSVQMEAEAFF
clone_size: NA; v_call: TRBV29-1; d_call: TRBD1; j_call: TRBJ2-7; cdr3_nt: TGCAGCGTCTATCGGACAGGGTCCTACGAGCAGTACTTC; cdr3_aa: CSVYRTGSYEQYF
clone_size: NA; v_call: TRBV7-8; d_call: NA; j_call: TRBJ1-1; cdr3_nt: TGTGCCAGCAGCTTAGGCACAGTTGACACTGAAGCTTTCTTT; cdr3_aa: CASSLGTVDTEAFF
clone_size: NA; v_call: TRBV5-4; d_call: NA; j_call: TRBJ1-1; cdr3_nt: TGTGCCAGCAGCACGGGAATTGGGGGCACTGAAGATTTCTTT; cdr3_aa: CASSTGIGGTEDFF
clone_size: NA; v_call: TRBV7-2; d_call: TRBD2; j_call: TRBJ2-1; cdr3_nt: TGTGCCAGCAGCATCGGGGGGTACAATGAGCAGTTCTTC; cdr3_aa: CASSIGGYNEQFF
clone_size: NA; v_call: TRBV7-9; d_call: NA; j_call: TRBJ2-4; cdr3_nt: TGTGCCAGCAGCTTATTAAAAAACATTCAGTACTTC; cdr3_aa: CASSLLKNIQYF
clone_size: few; v_call: TRBV19; d_call: TRBD1; j_call: TRBJ2-7; cdr3_nt: TGTGCCAGTAAACCCACGACGGGACAGGGGGGGTACGAGCAGTACTTC; cdr3_aa: CASKPTTGQGGYEQYF
clone_size: NA; v_call: TRBV19; d_call: NA; j_call: TRBJ2-7; cdr3_nt: TGTGCCAGTAGTATGACGGGACTCCAGGGCGAGCAGTACTTC; cdr3_aa: CASSMTGLQGEQYF
clone_size: NA; v_call: TRBV9; d_call: NA; j_call: TRBJ1-4; cdr3_nt: TGTGCCAGCACCGTGGGGGCGCGACGGGGAGAAAAACTGTTTTTT; cdr3_aa: CASTVGARRGEKLFF
clone_size: few; v_call: TRBV18; d_call: TRBD1; j_call: TRBJ1-2; cdr3_nt: TGTGCCAGCTCACCACGGACAGGGTACATCTATGGCTACACCTTC; cdr3_aa: CASSPRTGYIYGYTF
clone_size: once; v_call: TRBV7-9; d_call: NA; j_call: TRBJ2-4; cdr3_nt: TGTGCCAGCAGCTTACTAGCCAAAAACATTCAGTACTTC; cdr3_aa: CASSLLAKNIQYF
clone_size: NA; v_call: TRBV6-5; d_call: TRBD2; j_call: TRBJ2-5; cdr3_nt: TGTGCCAGCACAGCGGCGGGGGTGTACCAAGAGACCCAGTACTTC; cdr3_aa: CASTAAGVYQETQYF
clone_size: NA; v_call: TRBV18; d_call: NA; j_call: TRBJ1-1; cdr3_nt: TGTGCCAGCTCACCCGCCCGGCGGAGTGAAGCTTTCTTT; cdr3_aa: CASSPARRSEAFF
clone_size: NA; v_call: TRBV19; d_call: TRBD1; j_call: TRBJ1-1; cdr3_nt: TGTGCCAGTAGTGTTCCGGACAGGGTTGAAGCTTTCTTT; cdr3_aa: CASSVPDRVEAFF
clone_size: NA; v_call: TRBV10-3; d_call: TRBD2; j_call: TRBJ2-5; cdr3_nt: TGTGCCATCAGGGGGACTAGCGGGGGTCAAGAGACCCAGTACTTC; cdr3_aa: CAIRGTSGGQETQYF
clone_size: NA; v_call: TRBV4-1; d_call: NA; j_call: TRBJ2-7; cdr3_nt: TGCGCCAGCAGCCAAGGACCGGGTTGGAGCGAGCAGTACTTC; cdr3_aa: CASSQGPGWSEQYF